This passage covers 24 T cell receptor beta chains from one sample sequenced in a study of T-cell memory formation after mild COVID-19. MiXCR, applied by TCRdb to the 5' RACE reads, yields one record per CDR3 protein. The sample has 100,000 to 150,000 distinct CDR3 sequences, more than 15% seen once. The sample taken for sequencing was PBMCs or a T cell subset sorted from them (not recorded which). These receptors were taken from a man aged 18 to 35 who had mild COVID-19 (a few samples of this study predate the infection). Cell type and time point are not known.

This clonotype was detected a few times. CDR3 DNA sequence: TGTGCCAGCAGTTTAGAACGTTACAATGAGCAGTTCTTC. It specifies CASSLERYNEQFF. V is TRBV12-3 or TRBV12-4 and J is TRBJ2-1; D ambiguous. Trimming removed 1 base at V and 4 bases at J, with 5 bases between. There are 13 residues in the CDR3.

This clonotype appeared a few times. The rearrangement uses TRBV6-2 or TRBV6-3 and TRBJ2-7; D perhaps matches TRBD1 (6 bases). Trimming shortened V by 6 bases and J by 0 bases, and 9 bases separated the two germline ends. Germline lookup yields CDR1 MNHEY and CDR2 SVGEGT. This CDR3 has 13 amino acids. In nucleotides, the CDR3 is TGTGCCAGCAGGACAGGCAGCTCCTACGAGCAGTACGTC. This sequence encodes CASRTGSSYEQYV.

This chain connects TRBV6-2 or TRBV6-3 to TRBJ1-5; weak D call: TRBD1 (5 bases). Deletions cut 6 bases from V and 7 bases from J, with 22 bases between. This CDR3 contains 16 residues. CDR1 MNHEY and CDR2 SVGEGT come from the germline V gene. The CDR3 region is CASSPPAGLVEQPQHF. The CDR3 coding sequence is TGTGCCAGCAGCCCCCCGGCAGGGCTGGTTGAGCAGCCCCAGCATTTT.

The V gene is TRBV7-9, the J gene TRBJ1-5; 10 bases are shared with TRBD1. The CDR3 has 16 residues. Germline lookup yields CDR1 SEHNR and CDR2 FQNEAQ (reference sequence). The ends lost 1 base at V and 7 bases at J; junction bases unmatched: 7. CDR3 DNA: TGTGCCAGCAGCTTAGAGGGGGGGACAGGGGACCAGCCCCAGCATTTT. Its protein is CASSLEGGTGDQPQHF. The full variable domain, its missing parts supplied by reference TRBV7-9 and TRBJ1-5, is DTGVSQNPRHKITKRGQNVTFRCDPISEHNRLYWYRQTLGQGPEFLTYFQNEAQLEKSRLLSDRFSAERPKGSFSTLEIQRTEQGDSAMYLCASSLEGGTGDQPQHFGDGTRLSIL.

The chain joins TRBV12-3 or TRBV12-4 to TRBJ1-5, with 12 nucleotides matching TRBD1. V was clipped by 5 bases and J by 10 bases; unmatched bases: 9. CDR3 size: 15 residues. CDR3 bases: TGTGCCAGCAGTCCCCCCGGGACAGGGGGCCCTCCCCAGCATTTT. This gives the protein CASSPPGTGGPPQHF.

This clonotype was counted only a few times. The V and J genes are TRBV10-3 and TRBJ2-7; TRBD1 matches 7 bases. This CDR3 has 14 amino acids. Looked up from germline, CDR1 is ENHRY and CDR2 is SYGVKD. V lost 3 bases to trimming and J lost 3 bases; unmatched junction nucleotides: 5. DNA of the CDR3: TGTGCCATCAGTGAAGGGGCAGGGGGCTACGAGCAGTACGTC. Protein sequence: CAISEGAGGYEQYV.

There are many counts of this clonotype. The chain carries TRBV20-1 and TRBJ2-5, with D possibly matching TRBD2 (5 bases). The ends were cut back, 6 bases at V and 2 bases at J, with 10 bases in the middle. Per germline, CDR1 DFQATT and CDR2 SNEGSKA (reference sequence). The CDR3 is 12 amino acids. The CDR3 nucleotides are TGCAGTGCGAGGAGGCAGCAAGAGACCCAGTACTTC. This translates into CSARRQQETQYF.

V usage is TRBV7-2 and J usage is TRBJ2-5, with no clear D. The V end lost 5 bases, the J end lost 0 bases, and 7 bases lay between the germline ends. CDR1 is SGHTA, CDR2 FQGNSA, per germline. The CDR3 sequence is 13 residues long. CDR3 DNA: TGTGCCAGCAGCCGGACGTACCAAGAGACCCAGTACTTC. The encoded protein is CASSRTYQETQYF.

This clonotype came up many times. The gene calls are TRBV7-9 and TRBJ2-7; D call uncertain. Trimming stripped 5 bases from V and 0 bases from J, with 14 bases between. This CDR3 has 15 amino acids. CDR1 SEHNR and CDR2 FQNEAQ come from the germline V gene (reference sequence). The CDR3 DNA reads as TGTGCCAGCAGCCGCCTTGGGGATCGCTCCTACGAGCAGTACTTC. It specifies CASSRLGDRSYEQYF. The whole variable domain, remainder taken from reference TRBV7-9 and TRBJ2-7, is DTGVSQNPRHKITKRGQNVTFRCDPISEHNRLYWYRQTLGQGPEFLTYFQNEAQLEKSRLLSDRFSAERPKGSFSTLEIQRTEQGDSAMYLCASSRLGDRSYEQYFGPGTRLTVT.

The V gene is TRBV9, the J gene TRBJ2-4, with a tentative D call TRBD2 (5 bases). The CDR3 runs 14 residues. Trimming stripped 3 bases from V and 7 bases from J, with 14 bases between. CDR1 is SGDLS, CDR2 YYNGEE, per germline. DNA of the CDR3: TGTGCCAGCAGCGCCGAGATACGAGGGAACATTCAGTACTTC. Translation gives CASSAEIRGNIQYF.

The table lists this clonotype with a few counts. The V call is TRBV12-3 or TRBV12-4, the J call TRBJ1-5; 7 bases agree with TRBD1. CDR3 length equals 13 residues. The V segment lost 6 bases and the J segment 4 bases; nucleotides outside the gene matches: 3. CDR3 sequence reads: CASSLTGNQPQHF. CDR3 sequence (DNA): TGTGCCAGCAGCCTGACAGGGAATCAGCCCCAGCATTTT.

The rearrangement joins TRBV20-1 to TRBJ2-7; D is undetermined. There are 13 residues in the CDR3. V dropped 3 bases and J dropped 0 bases, with 9 bases sitting between them. Germline CDR1 DFQATT, CDR2 SNEGSKA (reference sequence). For the CDR3, the DNA is TGCAGTGCTAGTACCGGGCCCTCCTACGAGCAGTACGTC. Amino acids: CSASTGPSYEQYV.

This CDR3 is CASGGGPESPLHF. The DNA for the CDR3 is TGTGCCAGTGGGGGGGGACCCGAGTCACCCCTCCACTTT. This rearrangement joins TRBV5-5 to TRBJ1-6; a possible D gene is TRBD1 (5 bases). Deletions cut 8 bases from V and 10 bases from J, with 16 bases between. The CDR3 extends over 13 amino acids. CDR1 is SGHKS, CDR2 YYEKEE, per germline (reference sequence).

This clonotype was observed a single time. The chain combines TRBV6-5 with TRBJ2-5; 7 bases are shared with TRBD2. The germline gives CDR1 MNHEY, CDR2 SVGAGI. Trimming took 2 bases from V and 4 from J; bases not matched to a gene: 4. This CDR3 has 14 amino acids. The CDR3, as DNA: TGTGCCAGCAGTTACCGGGGGGTCGGAGAGACCCAGTACTTC. It specifies CASSYRGVGETQYF.

The gene calls are TRBV6-6 and TRBJ1-3; no reliable D call. This CDR3 region has 12 residues. In germline, CDR1 is MNHNY, CDR2 SVGAGI (reference sequence). Trimming pared 7 bases from V and 4 bases from J, leaving 8 bases between. The CDR3 sequence: CASTLRGNTIYF. CDR3 in DNA: TGTGCCAGCACGCTGCGGGGAAACACCATATATTTT.

The chain couples TRBV12-3 or TRBV12-4 to TRBJ1-6; 8 nucleotides line up with TRBD1. Unmatched junction bases numbered 6, after V lost 4 bases and J lost 7 bases. CDR3 length: 15 amino acids. DNA of the CDR3: TGTGCCAGCAGTTCCGGACAGGGCGGGAATTCACCCCTCCACTTT. This codes for CASSSGQGGNSPLHF.

The J gene is TRBJ1-2, the V gene TRBV5-1; D not certain. Germline V CDR1 and CDR2: SGHRS, YFSETQ. The CDR3 consists of 12 residues. Trimming left V 4 bases short and J 6 bases short, with 10 bases between. As DNA, the CDR3 is TGCGCCAGCAGCGAAAACAGAGATGGCTACACCTTC. It specifies CASSENRDGYTF.

The V call is TRBV12-3 or TRBV12-4, the J call TRBJ1-1, with 10 nucleotides matching TRBD1. The V and J ends lost 3 bases and 3 bases, in that order; junction bases with no gene match: 4. There are 15 residues in the CDR3. In nucleotides, the CDR3 is TGTGCCAGCAGTTTGGGACAGGGGTGGGACACTGAAGCTTTCTTT. Translating it yields CASSLGQGWDTEAFF.

The chain employs TRBV12-3 or TRBV12-4 and TRBJ1-5, with TRBD1 matching 9 bases. V dropped 6 bases and J dropped 7; count of bases not matched to a gene: 16. The CDR3 has 17 residues. The CDR3 loop reads CASRPGPRTGVGQPQHF. The CDR3 DNA is TGTGCCAGCAGACCCGGCCCCCGGACAGGGGTAGGCCAGCCCCAGCATTTT.

In this sample, this clonotype turned up a few times. The J gene is TRBJ2-1, the V gene TRBV7-2; D gene uncertain. CDR1 SGHTA and CDR2 FQGNSA come from the germline V gene. Between the trimmed V and J ends, which lost 2 bases and 11 bases, there was a span of 10 bases. The CDR3 contains 12 residues. The CDR3 sequence: CASSLSLTKQFF. The CDR3 DNA reads as TGTGCCAGCAGCTTAAGCTTGACAAAGCAGTTCTTC.

This clonotype came up a few times. The chain combines TRBV4-1 with TRBJ1-2; D is perhaps TRBD1 (5 bases). This CDR3 region has 14 residues. From germline, CDR1 is MGHRA and CDR2 YSYEKL. Trimming removed 3 bases from V and 5 bases from J, with 13 bases in between. DNA of the CDR3: TGCGCCAGCAGCCAGCAGGGCCGAAAGTATGGCTACACCTTC. This translates into CASSQQGRKYGYTF.

Many counts were recorded for this clonotype. This chain uses TRBV6-5 with TRBJ2-3; D perhaps matches TRBD1 (5 bases). This CDR3 is built from 12 residues. From germline, CDR1 is MNHEY and CDR2 SVGAGI. V lost 8 bases, J lost 9 bases, and 15 bases lay in between. The CDR3 loop is CASGQRAATQYF. The CDR3 DNA is TGTGCCAGCGGACAAAGGGCAGCGACGCAGTATTTT.

There are a few counts of this clonotype. This sequence joins TRBV6-1 and TRBJ1-5; 11 positions match TRBD1. CDR3 length: 15 residues. Per germline, CDR1 MNHNS and CDR2 SASEGT. V was clipped by 6 bases and J by 2 bases; unmatched bases: 3. In nucleotides, the CDR3 is TGTGCCAGCAGGGGACAGGGGGGAGGCAATCAGCCCCAGCATTTT. It specifies CASRGQGGGNQPQHF.

In its sample, this clonotype was seen a few times. The rearrangement joins TRBV5-1 to TRBJ2-7; no definite D call. V was shortened by 0 bases and J by 4 bases, with 11 bases between the two germline ends. CDR3 length: 14 residues. The germline V gene has CDR1 SGHRS and CDR2 YFSETQ. CDR3 DNA sequence: TGCGCCAGCAGCTTGGTGGGCTTGGGTTACGAGCAGTACTTC. This sequence encodes CASSLVGLGYEQYF.